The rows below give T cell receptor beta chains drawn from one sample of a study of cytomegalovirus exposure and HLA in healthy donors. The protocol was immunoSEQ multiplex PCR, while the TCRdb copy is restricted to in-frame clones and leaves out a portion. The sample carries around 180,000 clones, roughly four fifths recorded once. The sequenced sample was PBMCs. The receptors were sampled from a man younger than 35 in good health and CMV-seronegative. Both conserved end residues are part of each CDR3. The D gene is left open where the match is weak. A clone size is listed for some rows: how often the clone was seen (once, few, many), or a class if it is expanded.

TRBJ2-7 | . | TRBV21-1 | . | TGTGCCAGCAGCAGCCGACAGGGGGCCGAGCAGTACTTC | CASSSRQGAEQYF
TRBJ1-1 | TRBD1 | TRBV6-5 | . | TGTGCCAGCAGGGAACAGGGGGGTAACACTGAAGCTTTCTTT | CASREQGGNTEAFF
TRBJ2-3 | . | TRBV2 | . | TGTGCCAACCGCCCGGAGACAGATACGCAGTATTTT | CANRPETDTQYF
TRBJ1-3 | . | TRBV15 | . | TGTGCCACCAGCCCATCCAGGCCTGACTCTGGAAACACCATATATTTT | CATSPSRPDSGNTIYF
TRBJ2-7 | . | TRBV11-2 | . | TGTGCCAGCAGCTTAAGCCAGGACTACGAGCAGTACTTC | CASSLSQDYEQYF
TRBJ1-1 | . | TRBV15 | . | TGTGCCACCAGCAGAGATCAGGTGAACACTGAAGCTTTCTTT | CATSRDQVNTEAFF
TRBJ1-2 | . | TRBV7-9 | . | TGCGCCAGCAGCTTAGGCGAGCGCTTCTATGGCTACACCTTC | CASSLGERFYGYTF
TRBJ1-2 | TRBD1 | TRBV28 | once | TGTGCCAGCACCCCACATATGGGACAGACAAACTATGGCTACACCTTC | CASTPHMGQTNYGYTF
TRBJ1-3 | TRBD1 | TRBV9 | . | TGTGCCAGCAGCGTAGGCCTACAGGGGTCTGGAAACACCATATATTTT | CASSVGLQGSGNTIYF
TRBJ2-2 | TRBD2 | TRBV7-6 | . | TGTGCCAGCAGACGATTAGCGGGAGTGACCGGGGAGCTGTTTTTT | CASRRLAGVTGELFF
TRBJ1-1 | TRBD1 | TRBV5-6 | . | TGTGCCAGCAGCTTCGGGACAGGGGATAGGGACACTGAAGCTTTCTTT | CASSFGTGDRDTEAFF
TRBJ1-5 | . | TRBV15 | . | TGTGCCACCAGCAGAGATATCCAGCCCCAGCATTTT | CATSRDIQPQHF
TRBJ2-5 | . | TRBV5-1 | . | TGCGCCAGCAGCAGCTCGAGGGGGTATGAGACCCAGTACTTC | CASSSSRGYETQYF
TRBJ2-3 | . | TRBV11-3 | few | TGTGCCAGCAGCCCCGGAGGGGGGAGGGGGTTTCTGGATACGCAGTATTTT | CASSPGGGRGFLDTQYF
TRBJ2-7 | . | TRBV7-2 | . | TGTGCCAGCAGCTTCGCGAGGACCTACGAGCAGTACTTC | CASSFARTYEQYF
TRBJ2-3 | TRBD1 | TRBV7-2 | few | TGTGCCAGCAGCTTAGCGGGGACAGGGGGGGTGACAGATACGCAGTATTTT | CASSLAGTGGVTDTQYF
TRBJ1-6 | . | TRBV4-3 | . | TGCGCCAGCAGCGATTACCGTAGTAATTCACCCCTCCACTTT | CASSDYRSNSPLHF
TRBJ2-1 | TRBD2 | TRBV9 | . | TGTGCCAGCAGCGCAAGCGGGGGGTTGGACAATGAGCAGTTCTTC | CASSASGGLDNEQFF
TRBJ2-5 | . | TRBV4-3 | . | TGCGCCAGCAGCCAAGTGGGCACTTCACAAGAGACCCAGTACTTC | CASSQVGTSQETQYF
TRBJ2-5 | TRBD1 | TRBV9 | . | TGTGCCAGCAGCGCCACCAGGACAGGGAAGGCGGAGACCCAGTACTTC | CASSATRTGKAETQYF
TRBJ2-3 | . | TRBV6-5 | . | TGTGCCAGCAGTCAGCCCGGAGGCACAGATACGCAGTATTTT | CASSQPGGTDTQYF
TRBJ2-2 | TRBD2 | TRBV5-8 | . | TGTGCCAGCAGGCCGGGACTAGCAGCCGGGGAGCTGTTTTTT | CASRPGLAAGELFF
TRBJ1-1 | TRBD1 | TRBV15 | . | TGTGCCACCAGCAGAACAAGGACAGGGGGCATGAACACTGAAGCTTTCTTT | CATSRTRTGGMNTEAFF
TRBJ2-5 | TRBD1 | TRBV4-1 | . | TGCGCCAGCAGCCATCGGACAGGGAAGGAGACCCAGTACTTC | CASSHRTGKETQYF
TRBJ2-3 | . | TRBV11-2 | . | TGTGCCAGCAGCTCTAGCGCCACAGATACGCAGTATTTT | CASSSSATDTQYF
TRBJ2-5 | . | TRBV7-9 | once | TGTGCCAGCAGCTTGGGTGCGGGAGAGACCCAGTACTTC | CASSLGAGETQYF
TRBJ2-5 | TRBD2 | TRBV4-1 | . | TGCGCCAGCAGCCAAGACTGGGGGGGGGTTCAAGAGACCCAGTACTTC | CASSQDWGGVQETQYF
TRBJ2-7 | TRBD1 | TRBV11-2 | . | TGTGCCAGCAGCATTGGACAGGGGGCCTACGAGCAGTACTTC | CASSIGQGAYEQYF
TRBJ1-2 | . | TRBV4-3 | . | TGCGCCAGCAGCCAAGCGTTGGCCTATGGCTACACCTTC | CASSQALAYGYTF
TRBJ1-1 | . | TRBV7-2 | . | TGTGCCAGCAGCTTAGCGGCAGGGAACACTGAAGCTTTCTTT | CASSLAAGNTEAFF
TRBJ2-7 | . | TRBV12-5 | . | TGTGCTAGTGGGTTGACAAGCGAGCAGTACTTC | CASGLTSEQYF
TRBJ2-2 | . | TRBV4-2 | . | TGTGCCAGCAGCCAACCCGGACAGGGAGGGACAGTTACCGGGGAGCTGTTTTTT | CASSQPGQGGTVTGELFF
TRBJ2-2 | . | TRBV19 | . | TGTGCCAGTAGAGAGCGGGTCCCGAACACCGGGGAGCTGTTTTTT | CASRERVPNTGELFF
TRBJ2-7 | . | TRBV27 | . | TGTGCCAGCAGTTTGCGGGCCACCTACGAGCAGTACTTC | CASSLRATYEQYF
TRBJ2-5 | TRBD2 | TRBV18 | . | TGTGCCAGCTCACCACCGGGACTAGAGTCTGGGACCCAGTACTTC | CASSPPGLESGTQYF
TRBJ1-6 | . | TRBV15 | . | TGTGCCACCAGCAGAGATCGAGGGAATTCACCCCTCCACTTT | CATSRDRGNSPLHF
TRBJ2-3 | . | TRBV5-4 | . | TGTGCCAGCAGCGTTACTAGCACAGATACGCAGTATTTT | CASSVTSTDTQYF
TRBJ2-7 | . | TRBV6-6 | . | TGTGCCAGCAGTTACTCGGGACTGATGTACGAGCAGTACTTC | CASSYSGLMYEQYF
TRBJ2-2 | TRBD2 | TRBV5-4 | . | TGTGCCAGCAGCTTGGTGCGGGGGGCCGGGGAGCTGTTTTTT | CASSLVRGAGELFF
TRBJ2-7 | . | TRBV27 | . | TGTGCCAGCAGTTTAATGCATAGCTACGAGCAGTACTTC | CASSLMHSYEQYF
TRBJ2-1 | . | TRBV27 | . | TGTGCCAGCAGTTTATCCGGGGGGCCCCTCAATGAGCAGTTCTTC | CASSLSGGPLNEQFF
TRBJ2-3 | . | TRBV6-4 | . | TGTGCCAGCAGTGTGGACGGGACTAGCACAGATACGCAGTATTTT | CASSVDGTSTDTQYF
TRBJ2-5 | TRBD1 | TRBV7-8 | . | TGTGCCAGCAGCAGTGACAGGGGGCGAGAGACCCAGTACTTC | CASSSDRGRETQYF
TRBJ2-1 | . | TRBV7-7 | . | TGTGCTAGCAGCCCGAACCCCGGAGGGTCGAGCTCCTACAATGAGCAGTTCTTC | CASSPNPGGSSSYNEQFF
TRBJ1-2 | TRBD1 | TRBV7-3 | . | TGTGCCAGCAGCTTTATGGGACAGGGGGCCAGCGGCTACACCTTC | CASSFMGQGASGYTF
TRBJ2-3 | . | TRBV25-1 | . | TGTGCCAGCAGTTTCTTCACAGATACGCAGTATTTT | CASSFFTDTQYF
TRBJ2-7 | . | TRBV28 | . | TGTGCCAGCAGTTCCGGGGGAGGACTCTACGAGCAGTACTTC | CASSSGGGLYEQYF
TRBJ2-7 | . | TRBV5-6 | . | TGTGCCAGCAGCCCCCTAGCGACCTACGAGCAGTACTTC | CASSPLATYEQYF
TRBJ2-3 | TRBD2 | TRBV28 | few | TGTGCCAGCAGTATCGGACTAGCGGTTAGCACAGATACGCAGTATTTT | CASSIGLAVSTDTQYF
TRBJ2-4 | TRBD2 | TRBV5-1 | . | TGCGCCAGCAGCTTGGGGTCCGTCCTAGCGGGGGGGCGTCCGTACTTC | CASSLGSVLAGGRPYF
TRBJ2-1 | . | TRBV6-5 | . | TGTGCCAGCAGTTACTGGGCAGTTCCGTACAATGAGCAGTTCTTC | CASSYWAVPYNEQFF
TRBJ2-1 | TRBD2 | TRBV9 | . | TGTGCCAGCAGCGTGAGACTAGCGGGAGGCAATGAGCAGTTCTTC | CASSVRLAGGNEQFF
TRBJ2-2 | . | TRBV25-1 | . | TGTGCCAGCATGCGAGCAACGAACACCGGGGAGCTGTTTTTT | CASMRATNTGELFF
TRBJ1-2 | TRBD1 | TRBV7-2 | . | TGTGCCAGCAGCTTGCAGGGGGCGCCCTGGGGGGGCTACACCTTC | CASSLQGAPWGGYTF
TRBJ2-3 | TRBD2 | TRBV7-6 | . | TGTGCCAGCAGCTTTAGGGGTCTAGCGGGATTATCATTGGGGCACACAGATACGCAGTATTTT | CASSFRGLAGLSLGHTDTQYF
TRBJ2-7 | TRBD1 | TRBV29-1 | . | TGCAGCGTTGAAGTGGGACAGACCTACGAGCAGTACTTC | CSVEVGQTYEQYF
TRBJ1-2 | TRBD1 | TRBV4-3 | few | TGCGCCAGCAGCCAAGAAGTAATTCGGGGACAGGCCTCTTCGGGCGGCTACACCTTC | CASSQEVIRGQASSGGYTF